This TCR beta chain is drawn from a study of early T cells in non-severe SARS-CoV-2 infection. On this clonotype itself: What it recognizes is unknown.

Study-wide points: Matching against VDJdb likely underestimated virus-specific expansions, favoring anti-spike CD8.

The CDR3 loop spans 13 amino acids. Germline V gene lookup returns CDR1 SGHAT and CDR2 FQNNGV. Trimming left V 4 bases short and J 5 bases short, with 11 bases between. Unique molecular identifiers were added to individual cDNA molecules. A single record per CDR3 protein comes from TCRdb applying MiXCR to the 5' RACE reads. Counted here are approximately 28,000 distinct CDR3 sequences, about 4% occurring once; the ten biggest clones make up under 8%. This chain joins TRBV11-2 and TRBJ2-5, with D perhaps matching TRBD2 (6 bases). Sequencing was done on a sample of whole blood. The source is an adult who was a healthcare worker with PCR-confirmed SARS-CoV-2 infection or an uninfected control (not recorded which). The CDR3, as DNA: TGTGCCAGCAGCTCCCGGGAGTTCGAGACCCAGTACTTC. Its translation: CASSSREFETQYF.